These T cell receptor beta chains were read from a single sample in a study of CD8+ T cells in alopecia areata. Clones were sequenced by immunoSEQ multiplex PCR, and TCRdb holds only the in-frame ones, with some missing. The sample lists more than 200,000 clones, about 68% occurring once. The material sequenced was CD4+ T cells sorted from blood, taken at week 0. These receptors came from a human donor with alopecia areata. CDR3s include the opening cysteine and the closing phenylalanine or tryptophan. The D gene is left open where the match is weak. The size of a clone is reported for some rows only, either as once, few or many, or as a class for expanded clones.

clone size | D gene | J gene | V gene | CDR3 DNA | CDR3 protein
. | . | TRBJ2-1 | TRBV27 | TGTGCCAGCAGTTTTCTCTCCTACAATGAGCAGTTCTTC | CASSFLSYNEQFF
. | . | TRBJ1-4 | TRBV2 | TGTGCCAGCAGTGCTTTACTACGGGAAAAACTGTTTTTT | CASSALLREKLFF
. | TRBD1 | TRBJ1-6 | TRBV2 | TGTGCCAGCCGAAGACAGGGGTCTAATTCACCCCTCCACTTT | CASRRQGSNSPLHF
. | . | TRBJ2-3 | TRBV5-6 | TGTGCCAGCAGCTTGACAGGCACAGATACGCAGTATTTT | CASSLTGTDTQYF
few | . | TRBJ2-3 | TRBV30 | TGTGCCTGGAGTCCCCTCGATACGCAGTATTTT | CAWSPLDTQYF
. | TRBD1 | TRBJ1-4 | TRBV30 | TGTGCCTGGAGGTACAGGGGGTCGGGAGAAAAACTGTTTTTT | CAWRYRGSGEKLFF
. | TRBD2 | TRBJ2-1 | TRBV29-1 | TGCAGCACGGGACTAGCGGGGGACAATGAGCAGTTCTTC | CSTGLAGDNEQFF
. | . | TRBJ1-2 | TRBV4-1 | TGCGCCAGCAGAGGGGGAAACTATGGCTACACCTTC | CASRGGNYGYTF
few | TRBD1 | TRBJ1-6 | TRBV25-1 | TGTGCCAGCAGTGAATGGAGGGGCAGGGGGAGAAATTCACCCCTCCACTTT | CASSEWRGRGRNSPLHF
few | . | TRBJ2-7 | TRBV29-1 | TGCAGCGTTGAAGACCGGGCATTCTCCTACGAGCAGTACTTC | CSVEDRAFSYEQYF
once | . | TRBJ2-3 | TRBV15 | TGTGCCACCAGCTCCTCGGGCCTGGTGGGAGATACGCAGTATTTT | CATSSSGLVGDTQYF
. | . | TRBJ1-4 | TRBV13 | TGTGCCAGCAGCTTAGGGGCTAATGAAAAACTGTTTTTT | CASSLGANEKLFF
. | . | TRBJ2-5 | TRBV27 | TGTGCCAGCAGTTTGGGCCAGGGGACCCAGTACTTC | CASSLGQGTQYF
. | . | TRBJ1-2 | TRBV29-1 | TGCAGCGTTGAGCGGCAGGGGTATGGCTACACCTTC | CSVERQGYGYTF
once | . | TRBJ2-6 | TRBV5-6 | TGTGCCAGCAGCTTGTATCGGTTCTCTGGGGCCAACGTCCTGACTTTC | CASSLYRFSGANVLTF
. | . | TRBJ1-1 | TRBV5-1 | TGCGCCAGCAGCAGTGGAGTGAACACTGAAGCTTTCTTT | CASSSGVNTEAFF
. | . | TRBJ2-2 | TRBV30 | TGTGCCTGGAGTCTCCTCCCAAACACCGGGGAGCTGTTTTTT | CAWSLLPNTGELFF
. | . | TRBJ2-3 | TRBV20-1 | TGCAGTGCTACTCGCACAGATACGCAGTATTTT | CSATRTDTQYF
. | . | TRBJ1-3 | TRBV30 | TGTGCCTGGAGTAGTCTGGCTGGAAACACCATATATTTT | CAWSSLAGNTIYF
. | . | TRBJ1-6 | TRBV15 | TGTGCCACCAGCCCCCGGACAGAAAATTCACCCCTCCACTTT | CATSPRTENSPLHF
. | . | TRBJ2-6 | TRBV7-2 | TGTGCCAGCAGCTTAGGCTTCAACTCTGGGGCCAACGTCCTGACTTTC | CASSLGFNSGANVLTF
few | . | TRBJ2-3 | TRBV2 | TGTGCCACCCGGGTCCGGGCCACAGATACGCAGTATTTT | CATRVRATDTQYF
. | TRBD1 | TRBJ2-6 | TRBV7-6 | TGTGCCAGCAGCTTAGGACAGGGAAACTCTGGGGCCAACGTCCTGACTTTC | CASSLGQGNSGANVLTF
few | . | TRBJ1-2 | TRBV30 | TGTGCCTGGACCATTTTGGGGAACGCACGAGATGGCTACACCTTC | CAWTILGNARDGYTF
. | . | TRBJ1-2 | TRBV9 | TGTGCCAGCAGCCCCACGGGGTTCTCGGACTATGGCTACACCTTC | CASSPTGFSDYGYTF
. | . | TRBJ2-2 | TRBV7-9 | TGTGCCAGCAGCTTAAGTGGCACCGGGGAGCTGTTTTTT | CASSLSGTGELFF
. | . | TRBJ1-2 | TRBV4-2 | TGTGCCAGCAGCCAAGAAAGTGGGTGGAATGGCTACACCTTC | CASSQESGWNGYTF
. | . | TRBJ2-5 | TRBV30 | TGTGCCTGGAGTGTATCCGTAGCGACCCAGTACTTC | CAWSVSVATQYF
. | . | TRBJ2-2 | TRBV7-6 | TGTGCCAGCAGCTTACAGGGCGGGGAGCTGTTTTTT | CASSLQGGELFF
few | . | TRBJ2-7 | TRBV4-3 | TGCGCCAGCAGCCAAGAACAGGGCTACGAGCAGTACTTC | CASSQEQGYEQYF
. | . | TRBJ1-6 | TRBV19 | TGTGCCAGTAGCCGGGACTCGGCGATCTCACCCCTCCACTTT | CASSRDSAISPLHF
. | . | TRBJ1-1 | TRBV7-9 | TGTGCCAGCAGCTTAAGGGAGGGAAGAACTGAAGCTTTCTTT | CASSLREGRTEAFF
. | TRBD2 | TRBJ2-3 | TRBV18 | TGTGCCAGCTCTCCGGGGGGGCCGAATACGCAGTATTTT | CASSPGGPNTQYF
few | . | TRBJ1-1 | TRBV6-5 | TGTGCCAGCAAGACGGGGGGGATGAACACTGAAGCTTTCTTT | CASKTGGMNTEAFF
once | . | TRBJ2-7 | TRBV29-1 | TGCAGCGTAAGAGGATTCTCCTACGAGCAGTACTTC | CSVRGFSYEQYF
few | . | TRBJ2-2 | TRBV19 | TGTGCCAGTAGTAGCGGGGTACGAACCGGGGAGCTGTTTTTT | CASSSGVRTGELFF
. | TRBD1 | TRBJ1-6 | TRBV6-5 | TGTGCCAGCAGTTTGGACAGGGGTAATTCACCCCTCCACTTT | CASSLDRGNSPLHF
. | TRBD1 | TRBJ2-5 | TRBV6-6 | TGTGCCAGCAGTGAGACAGGGGTGGAGACCCAGTACTTC | CASSETGVETQYF
. | TRBD1 | TRBJ1-6 | TRBV6-5 | TGTGCCAGCAGTTACCACGGACAGGGTAATTCACCCCTCCACTTT | CASSYHGQGNSPLHF
. | . | TRBJ2-7 | TRBV25-1 | TGTGCCAGCAGTGATCCAGGTTCCGAGCAGTACTTC | CASSDPGSEQYF
. | TRBD1 | TRBJ1-1 | TRBV30 | TGTGCCTGGAGTCGAGGGGACAGGGGGCTTGGCACTGAAGCTTTCTTT | CAWSRGDRGLGTEAFF
. | . | TRBJ2-1 | TRBV5-6 | TGTGCCAGCAGCTTGGGGGAGTTGAGACTAGGGCCCAATGAGCAGTTCTTC | CASSLGELRLGPNEQFF
. | . | TRBJ2-7 | TRBV11-2 | TGTGCCAGCGGGTGGGACGAGCAGTACTTC | CASGWDEQYF
. | . | TRBJ2-4 | TRBV30 | TGTGCCTCCCGGACAGAAAACATTCAGTACTTC | CASRTENIQYF
few | TRBD1 | TRBJ1-4 | TRBV9 | TGTGCCAGCAGCGTACAGGGGGCTAATGAAAAACTGTTTTTT | CASSVQGANEKLFF
few | . | TRBJ1-4 | TRBV29-1 | TGCAGCGTTGGCCGGACAGTCGGGAGTGAAAAACTGTTTTTT | CSVGRTVGSEKLFF
. | . | TRBJ1-2 | TRBV6-6 | TGTGCCAGCAGCCCTAAGACAGGCTACACCTTC | CASSPKTGYTF
many | TRBD2 | TRBJ2-2 | TRBV19 | TGTGCCAGTATCCGACCGGGACTAGCGGGGTCGAACACCGGGGAGCTGTTTTTT | CASIRPGLAGSNTGELFF
. | . | TRBJ2-4 | TRBV5-6 | TGTGCCAGCAGCTTGAGGCGGATAGCCAAAAACATTCAGTACTTC | CASSLRRIAKNIQYF
. | . | TRBJ2-5 | TRBV2 | TGTGCCAGCAAGACTGAAGAGACCCAGTACTTC | CASKTEETQYF
. | . | TRBJ2-2 | TRBV29-1 | TGCAGCGTTGTGTCCGTAAACACCGGGGAGCTGTTTTTT | CSVVSVNTGELFF
. | . | TRBJ1-2 | TRBV30 | TGTGCCTGGAGTGTACCTAACTATGGCTACACCTTC | CAWSVPNYGYTF
. | . | TRBJ2-4 | TRBV23-1 | TGCGCCACCCGGGACAACTTGCCTACTATGGCCAAAAACATTCAGTACTTC | CATRDNLPTMAKNIQYF
. | . | TRBJ2-5 | TRBV30 | TGTGCCTGGAGTCCTTTTACGTCCGGGGAGACCCAGTACTTC | CAWSPFTSGETQYF
. | . | TRBJ2-5 | TRBV15 | TGTGCCACCAGCAGAGGCCTCGGACACCTCCAAGAGACCCAGTACTTC | CATSRGLGHLQETQYF
. | . | TRBJ2-5 | TRBV7-3 | TGTGCCAGCAGCTTAAACCTCCAAGAGACCCAGTACTTC | CASSLNLQETQYF
. | . | TRBJ1-2 | TRBV6-6 | TGTGCCAGCAGTACCCAGGAAGATGGGAGGCTCTATGGCTACACCTTC | CASSTQEDGRLYGYTF
once | TRBD1 | TRBJ1-2 | TRBV25-1 | TGTGCCGCGGGCAGGGGGCTCAATGGCTACACCTTC | CAAGRGLNGYTF
. | . | TRBJ1-1 | TRBV29-1 | TGCAGCGTACGCCGCTCGGTGACGAACACTGAAGCTTTCTTT | CSVRRSVTNTEAFF
. | . | TRBJ2-7 | TRBV27 | TGTGCCAGCAGTTCCCTTCAGGTTGGCTACGAGCAGTACTTC | CASSSLQVGYEQYF